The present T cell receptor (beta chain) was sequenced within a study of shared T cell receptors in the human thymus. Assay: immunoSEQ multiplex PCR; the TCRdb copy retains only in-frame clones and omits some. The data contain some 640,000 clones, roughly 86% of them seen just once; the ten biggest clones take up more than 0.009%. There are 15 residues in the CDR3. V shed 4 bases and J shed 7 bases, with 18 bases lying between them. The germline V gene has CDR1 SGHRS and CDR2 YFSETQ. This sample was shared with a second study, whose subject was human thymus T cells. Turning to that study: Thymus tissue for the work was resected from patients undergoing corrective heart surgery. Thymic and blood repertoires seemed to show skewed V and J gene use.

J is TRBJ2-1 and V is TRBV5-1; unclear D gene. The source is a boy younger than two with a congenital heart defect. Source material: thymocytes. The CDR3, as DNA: TGCGCCAGCAGCGCCGTAGATCCTCTACGGAATGAGCAGTTCTTC. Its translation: CASSAVDPLRNEQFF.